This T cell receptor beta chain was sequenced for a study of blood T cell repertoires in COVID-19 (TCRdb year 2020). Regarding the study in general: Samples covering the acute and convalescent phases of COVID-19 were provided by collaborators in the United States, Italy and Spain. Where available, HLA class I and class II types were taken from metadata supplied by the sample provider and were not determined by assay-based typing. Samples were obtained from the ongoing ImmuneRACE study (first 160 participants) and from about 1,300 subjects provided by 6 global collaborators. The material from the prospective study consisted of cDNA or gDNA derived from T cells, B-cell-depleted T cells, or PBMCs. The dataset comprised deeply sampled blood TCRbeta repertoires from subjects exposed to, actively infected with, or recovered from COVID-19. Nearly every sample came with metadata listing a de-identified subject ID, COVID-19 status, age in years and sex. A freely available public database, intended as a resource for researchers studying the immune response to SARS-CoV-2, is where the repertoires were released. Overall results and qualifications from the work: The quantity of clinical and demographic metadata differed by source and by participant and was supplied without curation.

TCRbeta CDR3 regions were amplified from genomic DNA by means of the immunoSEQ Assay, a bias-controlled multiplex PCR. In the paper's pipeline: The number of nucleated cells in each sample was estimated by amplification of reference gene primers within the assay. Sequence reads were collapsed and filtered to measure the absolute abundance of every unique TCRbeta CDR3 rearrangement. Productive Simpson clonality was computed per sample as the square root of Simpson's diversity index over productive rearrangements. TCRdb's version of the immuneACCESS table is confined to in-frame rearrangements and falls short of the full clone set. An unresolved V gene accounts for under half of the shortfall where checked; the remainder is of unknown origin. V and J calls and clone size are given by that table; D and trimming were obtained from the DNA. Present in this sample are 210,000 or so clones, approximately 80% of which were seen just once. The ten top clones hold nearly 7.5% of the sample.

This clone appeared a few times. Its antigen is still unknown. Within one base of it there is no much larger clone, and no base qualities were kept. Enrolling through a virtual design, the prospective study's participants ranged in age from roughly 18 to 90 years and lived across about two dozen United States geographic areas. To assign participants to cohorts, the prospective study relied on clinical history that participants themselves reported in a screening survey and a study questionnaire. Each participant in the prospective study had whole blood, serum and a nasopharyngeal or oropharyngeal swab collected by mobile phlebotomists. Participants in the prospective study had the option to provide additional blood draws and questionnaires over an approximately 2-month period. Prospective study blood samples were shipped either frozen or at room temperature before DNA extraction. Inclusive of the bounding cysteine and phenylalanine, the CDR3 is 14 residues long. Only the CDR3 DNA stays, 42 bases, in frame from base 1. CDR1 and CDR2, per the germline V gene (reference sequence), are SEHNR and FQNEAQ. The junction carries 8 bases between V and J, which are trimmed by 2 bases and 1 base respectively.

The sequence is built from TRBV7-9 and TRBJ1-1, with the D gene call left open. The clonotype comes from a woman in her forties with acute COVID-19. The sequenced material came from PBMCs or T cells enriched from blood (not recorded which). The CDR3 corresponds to CASSLLGGNTEAFF. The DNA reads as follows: TGTGCCAGCAGCTTACTAGGTGGGAACACTGAAGCTTTCTTT.